Below, 7 T cell receptor beta chains from the same sample are listed, as sequenced in a study of cytomegalovirus exposure and HLA in healthy donors. The primer mix had 60 Vbeta and 13 Jbeta primers. Only in-frame clones appear in the TCRdb table, and some are missing; sequencing was by immunoSEQ multiplex PCR. The table has about 110,000 clones, more than 65% seen once. Sequencing was carried out using PBMCs. The receptors stem from a boy younger than 18 in good health and CMV-seronegative.

This CDR3 reads CASRARGERPCTDTQYF. The CDR3 DNA follows: TGTGCCAGCAGGGCCCGGGGGGAGCGGCCTTGCACAGATACGCAGTATTTT. V and J are TRBV9 and TRBJ2-3; 7 bases are shared with TRBD2. Trimming removed 5 bases from V and 1 base from J; junction bases left unmatched: 13. The CDR3 extends over 17 amino acids. Germline lookup yields CDR1 SGDLS and CDR2 YYNGEE. Using reference TRBV9 and TRBJ2-3 for the parts outside the CDR3, the full variable domain is DSGVTQTPKHLITATGQRVTLRCSPRSGDLSVYWYQQSLDQGLQFLIQYYNGEERAKGNILERFSAQQFPDLHSELNLSSLELGDSALYFCASRARGERPCTDTQYFGPGTRLTVL.

The genes are TRBV5-4 and TRBJ1-2; 9 bases align to TRBD1. The length of the CDR3 is 14 residues. Germline assignment: CDR1 SGHNT and CDR2 YYREEE (reference sequence). Germline trimming cut 5 bases from V and 7 bases from J; bases unmatched to any gene: 9. The DNA of the CDR3 is TGTGCCAGCAGGAAGGACAGGGGTAGGGGTGGCTACACCTTC. It translates to CASRKDRGRGGYTF. Variable domain in full (rest from reference TRBV5-4 and TRBJ1-2): ETGVTQSPTHLIKTRGQQVTLRCSSQSGHNTVSWYQQALGQGPQFIFQYYREEENGRGNFPPRFSGLQFPNYSSELNVNALELDDSALYLCASRKDRGRGGYTFGSGTRLTVV.

The J gene is TRBJ1-1, the V gene TRBV10-2; TRBD1 aligns across 10 bases. This CDR3 contains 16 residues. The germline V gene encodes CDR1 WSHSY and CDR2 SAAADI. V gave up 6 bases and J gave up 4 bases; unmatched junction bases: 11. The CDR3 here is CASSSLPGQGTTEAFF. CDR3 DNA: TGCGCCAGCAGCTCACTACCGGGACAGGGGACCACTGAAGCTTTCTTT.

The rearrangement joins TRBV5-1 to TRBJ2-7; 11 bases agree with TRBD2. There are 14 residues in the CDR3. The germline V gene has CDR1 SGHRS and CDR2 YFSETQ. V lost 4 bases to trimming and J lost 7 bases; unmatched junction nucleotides: 7. Here the CDR3 DNA reads TGCGCCAGCAGCCCAGGGACTAGCGGCGAAGAGCAGTACTTC. Its translation is CASSPGTSGEEQYF. Together with reference TRBV5-1 and TRBJ2-7, the CDR3 gives the full variable domain: KAGVTQTPRYLIKTRGQQVTLSCSPISGHRSVSWYQQTPGQGLQFLFEYFSETQRNKGNFPGRFSGRQFSNSRSEMNVSTLELGDSALYLCASSPGTSGEEQYFGPGTRLTVT.

The sample holds many counts of this clone. This rearrangement joins TRBV21-1 to TRBJ1-1; TRBD1 is taken as the D call from the table, unchecked against the DNA. TRBV21-1 constitutes a pseudogene. This CDR3 is built from 16 residues. CDR3 loop: CASSKKLDRQNTEAFF. The CDR3 nucleotides read TGTGCCAGCAGTAAGAAATTGGACAGGCAGAACACTGAAGCTTTCTTT.

The J gene is TRBJ2-3, the V gene TRBV19, with D perhaps matching TRBD1 (6 bases). The length of the CDR3 is 16 residues. V lost 1 base, J lost 0 bases, and 11 bases lay in between. Germline V gives CDR1 LNHDA, CDR2 SQIVND (reference sequence). The CDR3 DNA sequence: TGTGCCAGTAGTATAGCTGGGACAAGTAGCACAGATACGCAGTATTTT. Residues: CASSIAGTSSTDTQYF.

This clone was observed a single time. The rearrangement joins TRBV27 to TRBJ2-5, with 10 bases that match TRBD2. The CDR3 length is 16 residues. J lost 5 bases, V lost 2 bases, and 8 bases had no gene match. Germline V CDR1 and CDR2: MNHEY, SMNVEV (reference sequence). The CDR3 DNA sequence: TGTGCCAGCAGTTTAAGGGAGCGGGAGGGGCGGGAGACCCAGTACTTC. Amino acid sequence: CASSLREREGRETQYF.